Listed here is a single TCR beta chain. Trimming took 4 bases from V and 5 from J, leaving 8 bases between them. Germline V gene sequence: CDR1 MNHNS, CDR2 SASEGT. The CDR3 spans 12 residues. TCRdb itself ran the reads through MiXCR, one entry per CDR3 protein. This table holds roughly 500,000 distinct CDR3 sequences, about 10% found once. The source of the sample is a study of T cell repertoires in cytomegalovirus infection. This clonotype was obtained from a human donor in good health (CMV status not recorded). Some clones in this sample may be carry-over from other donors' samples. The sample comprised PBMCs. V is TRBV6-1 and J is TRBJ2-5; D is undetermined. Here the CDR3 DNA reads TGTGCCAGCAGTGCGGATCTGGAGACCCAGTACTTC. It codes for CASSADLETQYF.